The T cell receptor beta chain described here comes from a study of long-term antiretroviral therapy in people with HIV. For this clone: Its antigen is undetermined.

The study's findings and limits: Diversity remained lower than transplant donor controls, even though it increased after ART. Information pertaining to ART adherence, viral resistance or therapeutic modifications was not obtained.

Researchers report immunoSEQ v3.0 was run at survey level. In sequencing, 40,000-50,000 T-cell genomes per sample were targeted. The assay was immunoSEQ multiplex PCR, and TCRdb's table has in-frame clones only and misses some. The table records tens of thousands of clones, about 82% of them present only once. Sampling of each donor yielded at least one pre-ART PBMC sample and at least two post-ART PBMC samples. The junction had 2 bases not matched to a gene; V was cut back by 3 bases and J by 2 bases. Per the germline V gene, CDR1 is SGDLS and CDR2 is YYNGEE. The CDR3 runs 14 residues. The TCR comes from a man younger than 35 with HIV. The starting material was unsorted PBMCs, obtained 0.8 years before starting antiretroviral therapy. The gene calls are TRBV9 and TRBJ2-5; 9 bases are a match to TRBD1. CDR3 loop: CASSADRGQETQYF. The CDR3 region has the DNA TGTGCCAGCAGCGCCGACAGGGGGCAAGAGACCCAGTACTTC.